This is a list of T cell receptor beta chains from one sample in a study of T-cell memory formation after mild COVID-19. TCRdb reprocessed the 5' RACE reads with MiXCR, giving one entry per CDR3 protein. There are 550,000 to 600,000 distinct CDR3 sequences in the sample; less than 25% occur only once, and about 8.7% lies in the top ten. Input material: PBMCs or a T cell subset sorted from them (not recorded which). All receptors come from an adult woman who had mild COVID-19 (a few samples of this study predate the infection). Cell type and time point are not known. Both conserved end residues are part of each CDR3. The order of the fields is J gene, D gene, V gene, clone size, CDR3 protein, CDR3 DNA. D genes are given only for firm matches. The size field is filled for only some rows; it gives once, few, many or a size class.

TRBJ1-6,.,TRBV6-5,.,CASSLEKGRFNSPLHF,TGTGCCAGCAGTTTGGAGAAGGGGAGGTTTAATTCACCCCTCCACTTT
TRBJ2-3,.,TRBV12-3/TRBV12-4,.,CASSFRDLSTDTQYF,TGTGCCAGCAGTTTTCGGGACTTAAGCACAGATACGCAGTATTTT
TRBJ1-1,TRBD1,TRBV27,.,CASSPQLDRRNTEAFF,TGTGCCAGCAGTCCCCAACTGGACAGGCGGAACACTGAAGCTTTCTTT
TRBJ2-1,TRBD2,TRBV29-1,.,CSVTETSRTEQFF,TGCAGCGTTACAGAGACTAGCCGCACTGAGCAGTTCTTC
TRBJ2-3,TRBD1,TRBV20-1,few,CSARDGQGRGDTQYF,TGCAGTGCTAGAGATGGACAGGGGAGGGGTGATACGCAGTATTTT
TRBJ2-1,.,TRBV20-1,.,CSARDRGGTYNEQFF,TGCAGTGCTAGAGATCGGGGCGGGACCTACAATGAGCAGTTCTTC
TRBJ2-1,.,TRBV7-2,many,CASSLVKAHSEQFF,TGTGCCAGCAGCTTAGTTAAGGCACACAGTGAGCAGTTCTTC
TRBJ2-1,TRBD2,TRBV7-3,.,CASSSPGLAGGGYNEQFF,TGTGCCAGCAGCTCACCGGGACTAGCGGGGGGAGGCTACAATGAGCAGTTCTTC
TRBJ2-5,TRBD2,TRBV11-2,many,CASRPLSGAGETQYF,TGTGCCAGCCGCCCCCTTAGCGGGGCGGGAGAGACCCAGTACTTC
TRBJ1-4,.,TRBV7-9,.,CASSLWGPQGEKLFF,TGTGCCAGCAGCTTATGGGGTCCCCAGGGGGAAAAACTGTTTTTT
TRBJ1-5,TRBD1,TRBV20-1,.,CSALRQGGNYQPQHF,TGCAGTGCCCTGAGACAGGGGGGGAATTATCAGCCCCAGCATTTT
TRBJ1-5,TRBD1,TRBV7-9,few,CASSFDRVGNQPQHF,TGTGCCAGCAGCTTCGACAGGGTGGGCAATCAGCCCCAGCATTTT
TRBJ1-1,.,TRBV20-1,.,CSARRGAKNTEAFF,TGCAGTGCTAGGAGGGGGGCTAAAAACACTGAAGCTTTCTTT
TRBJ2-5,TRBD2,TRBV5-6,few,CASSLAGLAGRGQETQYF,TGTGCCAGCAGCTTGGCGGGACTAGCGGGAAGGGGGCAAGAGACCCAGTACTTC
TRBJ2-7,.,TRBV7-8,.,CASRVGTSAYEQYF,TGTGCCAGCCGTGTAGGGACGTCAGCCTACGAGCAGTACTTC
TRBJ2-4,.,TRBV6-1,many,CASFRTGENIQYF,TGTGCCAGCTTCCGGACCGGGGAAAACATTCAGTACTTC
TRBJ2-7,.,TRBV27,.,CASRSGVFLGEQYF,TGTGCCAGCAGATCAGGGGTTTTCCTTGGCGAGCAGTACTTC